This T cell receptor (beta chain) was recovered during a study of cytomegalovirus exposure and HLA in healthy donors. Points from the study as a whole: Per a later analysis, 18,000 or so TCR beta sequences showed association with HLA alleles at 0.05 false discovery rate. Sequencing likely produced, as an artifact, a cluster of highly shared sequence variants. Later analysis demonstrated an association between a missense DCLRE1C variant and TCR beta V- and J-gene trimming. A prior analysis recorded that most TCR beta V segments were productive about 90% or about 30% of the time.

Worth noting for this clone: Its target is not known.

The V gene lost 0 bases and the J gene lost 10 bases, with 11 bases spanning the gap. The CDR3 loop spans 13 amino acids. Germline-derived CDR1 and CDR2 are SGHKS and YYEKEE (reference sequence). Both 60 Vbeta primers and 13 Jbeta primers went into the PCR. Measured with immunoSEQ multiplex PCR; TCRdb has only the in-frame clones, and not every one. The sample contains more than 90,000 clones, 78% of which appear only once. Sequencing used PBMCs. This receptor was obtained from a woman in her thirties or forties in good health and CMV-seropositive. The chain couples TRBV5-5 to TRBJ2-1; tentatively, D is TRBD2 (6 bases). The CDR3 DNA reads as TGTGCCAGCAGCTTGGCCGGGACTCACGAGCAGTTCTTC. Encoded protein: CASSLAGTHEQFF.